This is a list of T cell receptor beta chains from one sample in a study of patients and donors after allogeneic stem cell transplantation. TCRdb fed the RT-PCR reads into MiXCR, producing one record per CDR3 protein. The data contain approximately 160,000 distinct CDR3 sequences, approximately 24% of them seen just once; the ten biggest clones take up more than 25%. The sequencing input was blood, either unsorted or a sorted T cell fraction (not recorded which). All receptors come from a human donor who was either an allogeneic HSCT recipient or a stem cell or donor lymphocyte infusion donor (not recorded which). It is not recorded whose cells these are; they may come from a transplant donor. Both conserved end residues are part of each CDR3. Each record gives: D gene, clone size, J gene, CDR3 length, V gene, CDR3 DNA, CDR3 protein. A D gene is named only where the DNA matches it firmly. Part of the rows lack a size; the others show once, few, many or a class for expanded clones.

d_gene: -; abundance: -; j_gene: TRBJ1-5; len: 14; v_gene: TRBV30; CDR3nt: TGTGCCTGGAGGATACAGGGTATCAATCAGCCCCAGCATTTT; CDR3aa: CAWRIQGINQPQHF
d_gene: -; abundance: few; j_gene: TRBJ1-5; len: 14; v_gene: TRBV27; CDR3nt: TGTGCCAGCAGGGTAGACGCGGGTCATCAGCCCCAGCATTTT; CDR3aa: CASRVDAGHQPQHF
d_gene: -; abundance: -; j_gene: TRBJ2-5; len: 10; v_gene: TRBV10-3; CDR3nt: TGTGCCACCGGCGGAGAGACCCAGTACTTC; CDR3aa: CATGGETQYF
d_gene: -; abundance: -; j_gene: TRBJ1-6; len: 16; v_gene: TRBV5-5; CDR3nt: TGTGCCAGCAGCCGGGCCTTAAGCTCCTATAATTCACCCCTCCACTTT; CDR3aa: CASSRALSSYNSPLHF
d_gene: -; abundance: -; j_gene: TRBJ1-1; len: 15; v_gene: TRBV12-3/TRBV12-4; CDR3nt: TGTGCCAGCAGTTTAGTAACGGGAATGAACACTGAAGCTTTCTTT; CDR3aa: CASSLVTGMNTEAFF
d_gene: TRBD2; abundance: -; j_gene: TRBJ2-3; len: 19; v_gene: TRBV20-1; CDR3nt: TGCAGTGCCTCCAGACTAGCGGGGGGCGCCAAAATGCCCCAGGATACGCAGTATTTT; CDR3aa: CSASRLAGGAKMPQDTQYF
d_gene: -; abundance: few; j_gene: TRBJ2-4; len: 15; v_gene: TRBV7-2; CDR3nt: TGTGCCAGCAGCCCCTATGTAAATGGCAAAAACATTCAGTACTTC; CDR3aa: CASSPYVNGKNIQYF
d_gene: TRBD1; abundance: -; j_gene: TRBJ2-2; len: 12; v_gene: TRBV5-1; CDR3nt: TGCGCCAGCAGACAGGGGGCCGGGGAGCTGTTTTTT; CDR3aa: CASRQGAGELFF
d_gene: -; abundance: -; j_gene: TRBJ1-5; len: 14; v_gene: TRBV24-1; CDR3nt: TGTGCCACCAGTGATTTGGATTACAATCAGCCCCAGCATTTT; CDR3aa: CATSDLDYNQPQHF
d_gene: TRBD2; abundance: few; j_gene: TRBJ2-4; len: 14; v_gene: TRBV10-3; CDR3nt: TGTGCCATCGCCAAGCGGGAGAGCAAAAACATTCAGTACTTC; CDR3aa: CAIAKRESKNIQYF
d_gene: -; abundance: few; j_gene: TRBJ2-4; len: 16; v_gene: TRBV10-3; CDR3nt: TGTGCCATCAGTGAGTCTTTTGCGGGAGCCAAAAACATTCAGTACTTC; CDR3aa: CAISESFAGAKNIQYF
d_gene: -; abundance: few; j_gene: TRBJ1-6; len: 16; v_gene: TRBV4-3; CDR3nt: TGCGCCAGCAGCCAAGATGCCGGGATCGATAATTCACCCCTCCACTTT; CDR3aa: CASSQDAGIDNSPLHF
d_gene: TRBD2; abundance: few; j_gene: TRBJ2-1; len: 13; v_gene: TRBV3-1; CDR3nt: TGTGCCAGCTCAACTAGCGGGAGCAATGAGCAGTTCTTC; CDR3aa: CASSTSGSNEQFF
d_gene: -; abundance: -; j_gene: TRBJ2-7; len: 15; v_gene: TRBV4-3; CDR3nt: TGCGCCAGCAGCCAAGGGCTAGCAGAAGTCTACGAGCAGTACTTC; CDR3aa: CASSQGLAEVYEQYF
d_gene: TRBD1; abundance: -; j_gene: TRBJ2-1; len: 14; v_gene: TRBV29-1; CDR3nt: TGCAGCGTTGTAGGACAGGGCGCCTACAATGAGCAGTTCTTC; CDR3aa: CSVVGQGAYNEQFF
d_gene: TRBD1; abundance: few; j_gene: TRBJ1-1; len: 15; v_gene: TRBV7-9; CDR3nt: TGTGCCAGCAGCACCCGACAGGGAGAGAACACTGAAGCTTTCTTT; CDR3aa: CASSTRQGENTEAFF
d_gene: -; abundance: few; j_gene: TRBJ1-2; len: 14; v_gene: TRBV12-3/TRBV12-4; CDR3nt: TGTGCCAGCAGCACCAGGGAGGACTTTGATGGCTACACCTTC; CDR3aa: CASSTREDFDGYTF
d_gene: -; abundance: -; j_gene: TRBJ2-2; len: 15; v_gene: TRBV21-1; CDR3nt: TGTGCCAGCAGCGAAAACCGGGAAGGCGCCGGGGAGCTGTTTTTT; CDR3aa: CASSENREGAGELFF
d_gene: -; abundance: few; j_gene: TRBJ1-5; len: 12; v_gene: TRBV12-3/TRBV12-4; CDR3nt: TGTGCCAGCAGTTCCAGGGTTCAGCCCCAGCATTTT; CDR3aa: CASSSRVQPQHF
d_gene: -; abundance: -; j_gene: TRBJ1-2; len: 13; v_gene: TRBV20-1; CDR3nt: TGCAGTGCTAGAGTGGAACAGGGAGGTGGCTACACCTTC; CDR3aa: CSARVEQGGGYTF
d_gene: -; abundance: few; j_gene: TRBJ1-1; len: 15; v_gene: TRBV12-3/TRBV12-4; CDR3nt: TGTGCCAGCAGTTTATGGGTTGAGGGGGACACTGAAGCTTTCTTT; CDR3aa: CASSLWVEGDTEAFF
d_gene: -; abundance: -; j_gene: TRBJ2-1; len: 14; v_gene: TRBV7-2; CDR3nt: TGTGCCAGCAGCTTAGCGAGACTAGGCAATGAGCAGTTCTTC; CDR3aa: CASSLARLGNEQFF
d_gene: TRBD2; abundance: few; j_gene: TRBJ2-1; len: 16; v_gene: TRBV7-8; CDR3nt: TGTGCCAGCAGCTTAGTGGCCACTAGCGGGGGTTATGAGCAGTTCTTC; CDR3aa: CASSLVATSGGYEQFF